This is a list of T cell receptor beta chains from one sample in a study of blood T cell repertoires in COVID-19. Only in-frame clones appear in the TCRdb table, and some are missing; sequencing was by immunoSEQ multiplex PCR. The sample yields 200,000 to 250,000 clones, roughly 85% seen once. The sample consisted of peripheral blood. The source is a woman younger than 30 with acute or convalescent COVID-19. Both conserved end residues are part of each CDR3. The D gene is left open where the match is weak. Clone size is shown for a subset of rows, as once, few, many or a class of expanded clone.

v_gene,d_gene,abundance,j_gene,CDR3aa,CDR3nt
TRBV28,TRBD1,-,TRBJ1-2,CASSPGTGVYGYTF,TGTGCCAGCAGTCCGGGGACAGGGGTTTATGGCTACACCTTC
TRBV19,-,medium-sized,TRBJ1-2,CASSDRSRYGYTF,TGTGCCAGTAGTGACAGGTCCAGATATGGCTACACCTTC
TRBV14,-,-,TRBJ2-7,CASSQDSYEQYF,TGTGCCAGCAGCCAAGACAGTTACGAGCAGTACTTC
TRBV7-9,-,once,TRBJ1-5,CASSPWEGGRNQPQHF,TGTGCCAGCAGCCCCTGGGAAGGCGGGAGGAATCAGCCCCAGCATTTT
TRBV11-2,-,-,TRBJ2-7,CASSLEQDYYEQYF,TGTGCCAGCAGCTTAGAGCAGGATTACTACGAGCAGTACTTC
TRBV19,-,-,TRBJ1-2,CASTHLGGRSNYGYTF,TGTGCCAGTACCCACCTTGGAGGCAGATCTAACTATGGCTACACCTTC
TRBV2,-,-,TRBJ1-3,CASSEQGTNTIYF,TGTGCCAGCAGTGAGCAGGGGACAAACACCATATATTTT
TRBV2,-,-,TRBJ1-5,CASTKDGAGSQPQHF,TGTGCCAGCACCAAAGATGGGGCAGGGTCTCAGCCCCAGCATTTT
TRBV9,-,-,TRBJ2-5,CASSVGATGTQETQYF,TGTGCCAGCAGCGTAGGGGCTACAGGCACACAAGAGACCCAGTACTTC
TRBV24-1,-,-,TRBJ1-2,CATSENEGQYLGYTF,TGTGCCACCAGTGAGAATGAAGGACAGTATCTTGGCTACACCTTC
TRBV4-1,-,many,TRBJ2-3,CASSQGPKQRRVRDTDTQYF,TGCGCCAGCAGCCAAGGTCCCAAGCAACGCAGGGTTCGAGACACAGATACGCAGTATTTT
TRBV27,TRBD1,-,TRBJ2-7,CASSFTGTGNYEQYF,TGTGCCAGCAGTTTCACCGGGACAGGGAACTACGAGCAGTACTTC
TRBV9,TRBD1,-,TRBJ2-7,CASSVGQGYNEQYF,TGTGCCAGCAGCGTCGGACAGGGGTACAACGAGCAGTACTTC
TRBV4-3,TRBD1,-,TRBJ1-1,CASSPFAGTENTEAFF,TGCGCCAGCAGCCCCTTCGCCGGGACAGAAAACACTGAAGCTTTCTTT
TRBV5-1,TRBD2,-,TRBJ2-7,CASSVSGSNEQYF,TGCGCCAGCAGCGTTAGCGGGAGCAACGAGCAGTACTTC
TRBV19,-,-,TRBJ1-2,CASSRASNYGYTF,TGTGCCAGTAGCAGGGCGTCTAACTATGGCTACACCTTC
TRBV5-1,-,once,TRBJ1-2,CASSLGLLNYGYTF,TGCGCCAGCAGCTTGGGGCTGTTGAACTATGGCTACACCTTC
TRBV2,-,-,TRBJ1-2,CASDRTGIGYTF,TGTGCCAGCGATCGCACAGGGATCGGCTACACCTTC
TRBV7-2,TRBD2,many,TRBJ2-7,CASSLIPWEGLSYEQYF,TGTGCCAGCAGCTTAATTCCGTGGGAGGGGCTCTCCTACGAGCAGTACTTC
TRBV5-4,-,-,TRBJ2-4,CASSLGAGFGKNIQYF,TGTGCCAGCAGCTTGGGGGCTGGTTTTGGTAAAAACATTCAGTACTTC
TRBV6-4,TRBD2,few,TRBJ2-3,CASSDYGTSGSDTQYF,TGTGCCAGCAGTGACTACGGGACTAGCGGCTCAGATACGCAGTATTTT
TRBV4-3,TRBD1,-,TRBJ1-6,CASSHRGRNSPLHF,TGCGCCAGCAGCCACAGGGGGCGTAATTCACCCCTCCACTTT
TRBV7-9,-,once,TRBJ2-7,CASSSENYEQYF,TGTGCCAGCAGCTCGGAGAATTACGAGCAGTACTTC
TRBV13,TRBD1,-,TRBJ1-2,CASSSLSTGIGGYTF,TGTGCCAGCAGCTCCCTATCGACAGGGATCGGTGGCTACACCTTC
TRBV11-3,-,once,TRBJ2-3,CASSLSQDTQYF,TGTGCCAGCAGCTTAAGCCAAGATACGCAGTATTTT
TRBV7-9,-,-,TRBJ1-1,CASSSLNDPWGLAFF,TGTGCCAGCAGCTCCCTAAATGATCCCTGGGGACTGGCTTTCTTT
TRBV14,-,-,TRBJ2-5,CASSQEGDFLETQYF,TGTGCCAGCAGCCAAGAAGGGGATTTTCTCGAGACCCAGTACTTC
TRBV5-4,TRBD1,-,TRBJ2-1,CASSLVQGVFSYNEQFF,TGTGCCAGCAGCTTGGTGCAGGGGGTTTTTTCCTACAATGAGCAGTTCTTC
TRBV14,TRBD2,-,TRBJ2-1,CASSQVGGSDEQFF,TGTGCCAGCAGCCAAGTCGGGGGGTCGGATGAGCAGTTCTTC
TRBV27,-,once,TRBJ1-1,CASSNRVGTEAFF,TGTGCCAGCAGCAACAGGGTTGGCACTGAAGCTTTCTTT
TRBV11-2,TRBD1,-,TRBJ1-1,CASSQTTGSYAEAFF,TGTGCCAGCAGCCAGACGACAGGGTCTTATGCTGAAGCTTTCTTT
TRBV27,TRBD1,-,TRBJ2-2,CASHRDSLNTGELFF,TGTGCCAGCCACAGGGACAGTCTGAACACCGGGGAGCTGTTTTTT
TRBV13,TRBD2,-,TRBJ2-3,CASSPPGPGLAGGRTDTQYF,TGTGCCAGCAGCCCACCGGGACCGGGACTAGCGGGAGGACGCACAGATACGCAGTATTTT
TRBV5-8,TRBD1,-,TRBJ2-7,CASSPTGGATYEQYF,TGTGCCAGCAGCCCGACAGGGGGGGCGACCTACGAGCAGTACTTC
TRBV7-9,TRBD1,-,TRBJ1-2,CASSRWGTGSYGYTF,TGTGCCAGCAGCCGTTGGGGGACAGGGTCGTATGGCTACACCTTC
TRBV6-2/TRBV6-3,-,once,TRBJ1-6,CASSSSVEYSPLHF,TGTGCCAGCAGTTCATCAGTGGAGTATTCACCCCTCCACTTT
TRBV4-2,TRBD2,many,TRBJ2-2,CASSQDLSGRNTGELFF,TGTGCCAGCAGCCAAGATCTGAGCGGGAGGAACACCGGGGAGCTGTTTTTT
TRBV29-1,TRBD2,-,TRBJ2-5,CSGDSGSRSGETQYF,TGCAGCGGGGATAGCGGGAGCCGGTCGGGAGAGACCCAGTACTTC
TRBV27,-,-,TRBJ1-1,CASSLRGGTEAFF,TGTGCCAGCAGTTTAAGGGGGGGCACTGAAGCTTTCTTT
TRBV15,-,once,TRBJ1-2,CATSRAENYGYTF,TGTGCCACCAGCAGAGCGGAGAACTATGGCTACACCTTC
TRBV13,-,few,TRBJ2-1,CASSFGAEVYNEQFF,TGTGCCAGCAGCTTCGGAGCCGAGGTTTACAATGAGCAGTTCTTC
TRBV3-1/TRBV3-2,-,-,TRBJ2-1,CASSLGGSYNEQFF,TGTGCCAGCAGCTTAGGGGGCTCCTACAATGAGCAGTTCTTC
TRBV27,TRBD1,few,TRBJ2-7,CASGTGGYEQYF,TGTGCCAGCGGGACAGGGGGCTACGAGCAGTACTTC
TRBV19,-,-,TRBJ2-7,CASSISNYEQYF,TGTGCCAGTAGTATATCCAACTACGAGCAGTACTTC
TRBV24-1,-,many,TRBJ2-4,CATRISGFGKNIQYF,TGTGCCACCAGGATAAGCGGGTTTGGCAAAAACATTCAGTACTTC
TRBV9,TRBD2,-,TRBJ2-5,CASSVEVGGETQYF,TGTGCCAGCAGCGTAGAAGTGGGGGGGGAGACCCAGTACTTC
TRBV29-1,TRBD2,many,TRBJ2-3,CSVRGLAGGDTQYF,TGCAGCGTTAGGGGACTAGCGGGAGGAGATACGCAGTATTTT
TRBV5-1,TRBD1,-,TRBJ2-3,CASSLGTGIRAQYF,TGCGCCAGCAGCTTAGGGACAGGGATTAGGGCGCAGTATTTT
TRBV10-3,-,-,TRBJ2-1,CAISESSGATQFF,TGTGCCATCAGTGAGTCGAGTGGAGCGACCCAGTTCTTC
TRBV5-1,TRBD1,many,TRBJ1-2,CASNRDRGSYGYTF,TGCGCCTCGAACCGGGACAGGGGTTCCTATGGCTACACCTTC